The present entry profiles one T cell receptor beta chain with its context. Its target is not known. This entry is derived from a study of Ad26.COV2.S vaccination and SARS-CoV-2 variants. Across the study: Participants got Ad26.COV2.S intramuscularly, once or twice 56 days apart.

The study's findings and limits: Placebo and vaccine recipients had non-spike TCR breadth that was similar. TCR breadth and depth analyses may have underestimated total T cell responses.

CDR3 size: 11 residues. V was shortened by 6 bases and J by 5 bases, with 8 bases between the two germline ends. Germline CDR1 and CDR2: MGHDK and SYGVNS. Specified treatment: over 15 received Ad26.COV2.S at low or high dose, single or two shots; about 5 received placebo; per-sample allocation not given. At day 63 after the first vaccine or placebo injection, samples were drawn. This table comes from immunoSEQ multiplex PCR, and its TCRdb copy is limited to in-frame clones, with some not included. This sample yields some 520,000 clones, of which roughly 87% are seen a single time; roughly 13% belongs to the top ten.

V gene TRBV25-1 combines with J gene TRBJ2-7; no reliable D call. Sequenced material: peripheral blood, taken in a trial of Ad26.COV2.S vaccine versus placebo. This sequence was found in a person aged 18-65 years who received the Ad26.COV2.S COVID-19 vaccine or a placebo. CDR3 nucleotide sequence: TGTGCCAGCAGCGATTACCACGAGCAGTACTTC. It translates to CASSDYHEQYF.